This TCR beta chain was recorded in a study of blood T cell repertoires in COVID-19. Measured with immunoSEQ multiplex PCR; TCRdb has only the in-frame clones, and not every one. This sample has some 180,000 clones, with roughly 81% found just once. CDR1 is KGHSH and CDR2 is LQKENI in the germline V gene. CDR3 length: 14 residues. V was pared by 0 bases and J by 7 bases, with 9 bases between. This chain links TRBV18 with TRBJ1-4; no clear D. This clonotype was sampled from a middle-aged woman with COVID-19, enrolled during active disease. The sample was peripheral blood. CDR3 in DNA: TGTGCCAGCTCACCACCAGGTGAGGGTGAAAAACTGTTTTTT. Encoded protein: CASSPPGEGEKLFF.